This TCR beta chain comes out of a study of spatial heterogeneity in lung cancer. On the study more broadly: Each unique TCR and UMI combination was seen more than ten times on average in raw reads.

There are 14 residues in the CDR3. In germline, CDR1 is DFQATT, CDR2 SNEGSKA (reference sequence). V dropped 2 bases and J dropped 1 base, with 12 bases sitting between them. Unique molecular identifiers tagged every individual TCR cDNA molecule. TCRdb processed the 5' RACE reads anew with MiXCR; each CDR3 protein has one entry. The profile shows 2,500 to 3,500 distinct CDR3 sequences, roughly 4.7% of them singletons. There are many counts of this clonotype. Time point given: sample taken at primary tumor resection. Approximately 70 TRACERx patients with early, untreated non-small cell lung cancer donated samples. Whole RNA, which was extracted from tumor, nontumor lung tissue or frozen PBMC, was sequenced without any cell sorting.

This sequence joins TRBV20-1 and TRBJ2-7, with D hard to call. This receptor was obtained from a male donor with early-stage non-small cell lung cancer. Sequences were derived from normal lung tissue next to the tumor, sampled at surgery. In nucleotides, the CDR3 is TGCAGTGCTAGATCGCTCACTGGATCCTACGAGCAGTACTTC. It is translated as CSARSLTGSYEQYF.